This T cell receptor (beta chain) was profiled in a study of shared clonotypes between healthy human individuals. Only a few counts were recorded for this clone. Its target is unknown. Findings and caveats of the study: Rarefaction indicated that sorted-subset sequencing remained incomplete although depth was large. An effect of sequencing depth on clonotype sharing among donors was expected.

Some clones are missing from TCRdb's copy, which holds only in-frame ones; the method was immunoSEQ multiplex PCR. The sample has fewer than 3 million clones, roughly 90% seen once. The clonotype comes from a man aged 18 to 30 in good health. Some clones in this sample may be carry-over from other donors' samples. The sample consisted of naive CD4+ T cells from PBMCs. Subset of the sample: CD45RA+ positively selected.

DNA of the CDR3: TGTGCCTCACTCCTTCCCAGGAATGGCTACACCTTC. This translates into CASLLPRNGYTF. The chain combines TRBV2 with TRBJ1-2, with no clear D. The CDR3 extends over 12 amino acids. CDR1 is SNHLY, CDR2 FYNNEI, per germline. The V end lost 11 bases, the J end lost 6 bases, and 16 bases lay between the germline ends.